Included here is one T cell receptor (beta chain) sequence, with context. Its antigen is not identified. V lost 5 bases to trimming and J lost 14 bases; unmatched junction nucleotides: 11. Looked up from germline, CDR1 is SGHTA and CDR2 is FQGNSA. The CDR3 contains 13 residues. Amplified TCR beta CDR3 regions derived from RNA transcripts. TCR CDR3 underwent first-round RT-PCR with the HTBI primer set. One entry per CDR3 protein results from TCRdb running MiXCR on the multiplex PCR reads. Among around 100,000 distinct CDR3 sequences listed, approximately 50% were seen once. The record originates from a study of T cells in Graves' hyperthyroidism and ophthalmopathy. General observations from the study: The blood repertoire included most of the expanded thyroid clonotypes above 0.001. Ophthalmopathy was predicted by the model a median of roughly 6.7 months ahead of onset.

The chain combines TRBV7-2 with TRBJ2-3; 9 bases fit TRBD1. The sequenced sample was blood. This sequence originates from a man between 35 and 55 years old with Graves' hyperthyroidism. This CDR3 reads CASSQADRGGRYF. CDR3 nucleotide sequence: TGTGCCAGCAGCCAAGCGGACAGGGGAGGGCGGTATTTT.